A single sample gave rise to the 16 T cell receptor beta chains below, sequenced in a study of T cell repertoires in cytomegalovirus infection (dated by TCRdb to about 2019). The sequencing machine was an Illumina HiSeq 1500. Using fastp at Q25 and MiXCR, TCRdb reprocessed the public reads and kept productive beta chains. Each entry merges the rows of one CDR3 protein and shows their most common DNA and genes. The sample records about 160,000 distinct CDR3 sequences, about 22% of which are singletons. Together, the top ten hold roughly 25% of the sample. The antigens these receptors bind are not known. The treatment or condition label for this specimen denotes: in vitro stimulation with specific CMV peptide epitopes to enrich CMV-specific T cells. Specimen: CD8+ T cells from cultured PBMCs, collected from culture after CMV antigen stimulation. The receptors originated from a human donor in good health (CMV status not recorded). Some clones in this sample may be carry-over from other donors' samples.

The V call is TRBV12-3 or TRBV12-4, the J call TRBJ1-2, with TRBD1 as a possible D gene (6 bases). The CDR3 spans 16 residues. V lost 4 bases, J lost 4 bases, and 19 bases lay in between. CDR3 protein: CASSSRTVKTLYGYTF. CDR3 in DNA: TGTGCCAGCAGTTCCCGGACAGTTAAGACTCTCTATGGCTACACCTTC.

The chain links TRBV29-1 to TRBJ2-7; 7 bases align to TRBD1. The germline CDR1 and CDR2 sequences are SQVTM and ANQGSEA. V dropped 7 bases and J dropped 0; count of bases not matched to a gene: 12. The CDR3 has 15 amino acids. The CDR3 is CSASSDRKSSYEQYF. DNA for the CDR3: TGCAGCGCCTCCTCGGACAGGAAGAGCTCCTACGAGCAGTACTTC.

This clonotype was found a few times. At one end the junction does not follow the germline gene, possibly because of a read error. The CDR3 reads CASSAGTVKTEAFF. In DNA form, the CDR3 reads TGTGCCAGCAGCGCGGGGACAGTGAAGACTGAAGCTTTCTTT. This chain links TRBV28 with TRBJ1-1; 7 bases fit TRBD1. The CDR3 runs to 14 residues. Germline CDR1 MDHEN, CDR2 SYDVKM. The variable domain in full, with the rest retrieved from reference TRBV28 and TRBJ1-1, is DVKVTQSSRYLVKRTGEKVFLECVQDMDHENMFWYRQDPGLGLRLIYFSYDVKMKEKGDIPEGYSVSREKKERFSLILESASTNQTSMYLCASSAGTVKTEAFFGQGTRLTVV.

The CDR3 sequence: CASSPLAENTGELFF. In nucleotides, the CDR3 is TGTGCCAGCAGCCCCCTGGCCGAGAACACCGGGGAGCTGTTTTTT. The chain employs TRBV7-3 and TRBJ2-2; D unresolved. Looked up from germline, CDR1 is SGHTA and CDR2 is FQGTGA. The CDR3 loop spans 15 amino acids. With 5 bases removed from V and 1 base from J, the gap between germline ends came to 11 bases.

V and J are TRBV7-9 and TRBJ1-5; 10 bases align to TRBD1. This CDR3 comprises 18 residues. Germline V gives CDR1 SEHNR, CDR2 FQNEAQ (reference sequence). Trimming took 0 bases from V and 7 from J; bases not matched to a gene: 12. The CDR3 region is CASSLAPGQGVKGQPQHF. The DNA of the CDR3 is TGTGCCAGCAGCTTAGCGCCCGGACAGGGGGTAAAGGGGCAGCCCCAGCATTTT.

The chain joins TRBV28 to TRBJ2-7; the D call may be TRBD1 or TRBD2 (5 bases each). Trimming shortened V by 4 bases and J by 0 bases, and 19 bases separated the two germline ends. This CDR3 region has 17 residues. Germline lookup yields CDR1 MDHEN and CDR2 SYDVKM. The CDR3 region has the DNA TGTGCCAGCAGTTCCTCCGACGGGACGGAGAGCTCCTACGAGCAGTACTTC. As protein: CASSSSDGTESSYEQYF.

V and J are TRBV9 and TRBJ1-1, with D possibly being TRBD1 (5 bases). There are 14 residues in the CDR3. The V end was cut by 4 bases, the J end by 6 bases, with 16 bases between. CDR1 is SGDLS and CDR2 is YYNGEE in the germline V gene. The chain's CDR3 is CASSSFGTDPEAFF. Here the CDR3 DNA reads TGTGCCAGCAGCAGCTTCGGGACGGACCCTGAAGCTTTCTTT.

In this sample, this clonotype turned up a few times. The rearrangement links TRBV6-5 to TRBJ1-1; D is uncertain. Per the germline V gene, CDR1 is MNHEY and CDR2 is SVGAGI. The CDR3 covers 15 residues. Trimming removed 0 bases at V and 2 bases at J, with 10 bases between. Written as DNA, the CDR3 is TGTGCCAGCAGTTACTCACCGGGAACTAACACTGAAGCTTTCTTT. It is translated as CASSYSPGTNTEAFF.

This clonotype was recorded at least ten times. V usage is TRBV27 and J usage is TRBJ2-3; TRBD2 matches at 7 bases. Germline V gene lookup returns CDR1 MNHEY and CDR2 SMNVEV (reference sequence). The CDR3 length is 17 residues. V was clipped by 5 bases and J by 2 bases; unmatched bases: 13. The CDR3 loop is CASSPIPGSGPTDTQYF. The CDR3 DNA reads TGTGCCAGCAGTCCCATCCCCGGTAGCGGGCCCACAGATACGCAGTATTTT.

The chain links TRBV7-8 to TRBJ2-1; 11 bases match TRBD2. This CDR3 comprises 17 residues. V shed 1 base, J shed 5 bases, and the junction held 7 bases outside the gene matches. The germline gives CDR1 SGHVS, CDR2 FQNEAQ. CDR3 sequence: CASSLVIAGGKDNEQFF. The CDR3 DNA reads as TGTGCCAGCAGCTTAGTGATAGCGGGGGGGAAAGACAATGAGCAGTTCTTC.

The CDR3, as DNA: TGTGCCAGCAGCGGGGGTGGGACACAGACCTACGAGCAGTACTTC. As protein: CASSGGGTQTYEQYF. V usage is TRBV7-9 and J usage is TRBJ2-7; D is perhaps TRBD1 (6 bases). Germline V gives CDR1 SEHNR, CDR2 FQNEAQ (reference sequence). The V end lost 5 bases, the J end lost 2 bases, and 16 bases lay between the germline ends. The CDR3 is 15 residues long.

This clonotype turned up a few times. The chain links TRBV6-5 to TRBJ2-2; weak D call: TRBD1 (6 bases). The V end was cut by 2 bases, the J end by 0 bases, with 16 bases between. Germline V lookup: CDR1 MNHEY, CDR2 SVGAGI. The CDR3 runs to 18 residues. DNA of the CDR3: TGTGCCAGCAGTTACAGCCTTGGGACATACGCGAACACCGGGGAGCTGTTTTTT. Its protein is CASSYSLGTYANTGELFF.

The V gene is TRBV7-9, the J gene TRBJ1-1; the D gene is possibly TRBD1 (5 bases). Trimming cost V 5 bases and J 1 base, with 17 bases left between them. The CDR3 spans 16 residues. From germline, CDR1 is SEHNR and CDR2 FQNEAQ (reference sequence). The CDR3 is CASSRTTEGSNTEAFF. The CDR3 nucleotides are TGTGCCAGCAGCCGAACGACAGAAGGTTCGAACACTGAAGCTTTCTTT.

The V gene is TRBV7-8, the J gene TRBJ1-1, with TRBD1 as a possible D gene (6 bases). Germline CDR1 reads SGHVS; CDR2 reads FQNEAQ. V was cut by 3 bases and J by 5 bases, with 16 bases left in between. The CDR3 sequence is 15 residues long. CDR3 sequence: CASSFGRGAQTEAFF. Written as DNA, the CDR3 is TGTGCCAGCAGCTTCGGCCGGGGGGCGCAGACTGAAGCTTTCTTT.

This CDR3 is CASTFASGGDTQYF. In DNA, the CDR3 is TGTGCCAGCACCTTCGCCAGCGGGGGAGATACGCAGTATTTT. The chain combines TRBV13 with TRBJ2-3; 8 bases are shared with TRBD2. The CDR3 is made up of 14 amino acids. The germline gives CDR1 PRHDT, CDR2 FYEKMQ (reference sequence). V shed 7 bases, J shed 5 bases, and the junction held 8 bases outside the gene matches.

A few counts support this clonotype. This chain uses TRBV6-2 or TRBV6-3 with TRBJ2-1; no reliable D call. V was trimmed by 6 bases and J by 9 bases, leaving 9 bases between them. This CDR3 region has 11 residues. Per the germline V gene, CDR1 is MNHEY and CDR2 is SVGEGT. The chain's CDR3 is CASRTHTEQFF. The CDR3 bases are TGTGCCAGCAGAACCCACACTGAGCAGTTCTTC.